This T cell receptor beta chain appears in the sequencing data of a study of blood T cell repertoires in COVID-19. In its sample, this clone was seen once. Measured with immunoSEQ multiplex PCR; TCRdb has only the in-frame clones, and not every one. The sample includes some 100,000 clones, more than 75% of them seen just once. The germline V gene encodes CDR1 MNHEY and CDR2 SVGEGT. The CDR3 is 14 amino acids. The V end was cut by 2 bases, the J end by 1 base, with 6 bases between. V gene TRBV6-2 or TRBV6-3 combines with J gene TRBJ1-5; D is undetermined. This sequence was found in a human donor in a cohort sampled during active COVID-19. Specimen: peripheral blood. This chain's CDR3 is CASSYGLSNQPQHF. CDR3 in DNA: TGTGCCAGCAGTTACGGGCTCAGCAATCAGCCCCAGCATTTT.